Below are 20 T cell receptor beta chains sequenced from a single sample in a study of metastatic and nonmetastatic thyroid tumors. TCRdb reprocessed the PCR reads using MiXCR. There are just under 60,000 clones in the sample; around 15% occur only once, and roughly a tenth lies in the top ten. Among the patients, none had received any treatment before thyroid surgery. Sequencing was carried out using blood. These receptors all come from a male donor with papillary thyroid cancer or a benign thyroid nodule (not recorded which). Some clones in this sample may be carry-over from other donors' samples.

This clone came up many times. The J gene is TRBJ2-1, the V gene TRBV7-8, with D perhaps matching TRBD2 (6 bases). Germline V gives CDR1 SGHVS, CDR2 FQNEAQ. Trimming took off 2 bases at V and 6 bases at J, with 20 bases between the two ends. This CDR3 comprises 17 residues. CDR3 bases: TGTGCCAGCAGCTTAAAGCGCACCGGGACTCCTGGCAATGAGCAGTTCTTC. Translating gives CASSLKRTGTPGNEQFF.

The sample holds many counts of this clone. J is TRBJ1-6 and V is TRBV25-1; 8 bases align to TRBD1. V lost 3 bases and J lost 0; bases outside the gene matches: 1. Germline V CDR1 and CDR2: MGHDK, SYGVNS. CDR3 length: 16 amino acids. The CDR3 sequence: CASSDGQGSYNSPLHF. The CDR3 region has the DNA TGTGCCAGCAGTGATGGACAGGGCTCCTATAATTCACCCCTCCACTTT.

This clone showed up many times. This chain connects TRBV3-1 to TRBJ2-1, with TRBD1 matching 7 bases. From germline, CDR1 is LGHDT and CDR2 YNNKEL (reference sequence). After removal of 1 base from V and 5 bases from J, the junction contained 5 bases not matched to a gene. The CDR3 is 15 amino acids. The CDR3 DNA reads TGTGCCAGCAGCCAAGGGACAGGTCTTCACAATGAGCAGTTCTTC. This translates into CASSQGTGLHNEQFF.

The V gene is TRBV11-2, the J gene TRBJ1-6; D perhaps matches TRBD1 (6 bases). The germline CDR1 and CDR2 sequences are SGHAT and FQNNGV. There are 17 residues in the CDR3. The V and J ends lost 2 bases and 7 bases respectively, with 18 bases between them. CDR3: CASSLKQGWGLNSPLHF. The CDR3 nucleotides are TGTGCCAGCAGCTTAAAGCAGGGGTGGGGGTTAAATTCACCCCTCCACTTT. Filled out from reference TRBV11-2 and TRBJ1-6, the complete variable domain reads EAGVAQSPRYKIIEKRQSVAFWCNPISGHATLYWYQQILGQGPKLLIQFQNNGVVDDSQLPKDRFSAERLKGVDSTLKIQPAKLEDSAVYLCASSLKQGWGLNSPLHFGNGTRLTVT.

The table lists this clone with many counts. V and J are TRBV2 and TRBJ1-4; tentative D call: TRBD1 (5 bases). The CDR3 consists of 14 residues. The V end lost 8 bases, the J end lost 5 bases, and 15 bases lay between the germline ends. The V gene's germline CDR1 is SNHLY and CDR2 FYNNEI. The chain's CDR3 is CASRGDLLNEKLFF. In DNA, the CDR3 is TGTGCCAGCCGGGGGGACCTACTAAATGAAAAACTGTTTTTT.

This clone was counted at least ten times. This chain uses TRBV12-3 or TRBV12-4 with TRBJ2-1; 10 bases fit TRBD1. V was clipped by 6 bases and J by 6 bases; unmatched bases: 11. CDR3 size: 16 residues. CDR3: CASRDPGQGFRNEQFF. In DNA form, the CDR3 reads TGTGCCAGCAGGGACCCGGGACAGGGGTTTCGCAATGAGCAGTTCTTC.

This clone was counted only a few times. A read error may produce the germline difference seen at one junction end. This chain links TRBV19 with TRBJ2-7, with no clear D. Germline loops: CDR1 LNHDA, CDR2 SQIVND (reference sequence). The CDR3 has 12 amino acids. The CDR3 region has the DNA TGTGCCAGTAGTGATTCACACTACGAGCGGTACTTC. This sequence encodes CASSDSHYERYF.

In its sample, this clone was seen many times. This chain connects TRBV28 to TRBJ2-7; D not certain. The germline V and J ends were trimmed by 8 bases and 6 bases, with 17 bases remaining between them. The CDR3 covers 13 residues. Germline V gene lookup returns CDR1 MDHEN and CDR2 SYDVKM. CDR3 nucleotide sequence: TGTGCCAGCGAACCGGGTCCGCGAAGCGAGCAGTACTTC. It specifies CASEPGPRSEQYF.

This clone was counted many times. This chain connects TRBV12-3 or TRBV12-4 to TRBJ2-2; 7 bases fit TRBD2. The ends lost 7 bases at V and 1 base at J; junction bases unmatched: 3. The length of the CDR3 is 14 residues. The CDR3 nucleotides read TGTGCCAGCACTACGGGGGGGAACACCGGGGAGCTGTTTTTT. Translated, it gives CASTTGGNTGELFF.

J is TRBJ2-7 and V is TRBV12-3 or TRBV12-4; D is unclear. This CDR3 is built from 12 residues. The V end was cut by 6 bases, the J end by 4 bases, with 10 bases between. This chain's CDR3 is CASSSYVYEQYF. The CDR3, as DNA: TGTGCCAGCAGCTCGTACGTGTACGAGCAGTACTTC.

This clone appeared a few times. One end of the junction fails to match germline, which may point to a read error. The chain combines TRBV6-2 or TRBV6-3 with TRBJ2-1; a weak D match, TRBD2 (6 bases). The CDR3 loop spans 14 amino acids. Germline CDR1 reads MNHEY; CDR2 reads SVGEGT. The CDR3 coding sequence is TGTGCCAGCGCCTGGACTGAAGAGGGAGGAGAGCAGCTCTTC. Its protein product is CASAWTEEGGEQLF.

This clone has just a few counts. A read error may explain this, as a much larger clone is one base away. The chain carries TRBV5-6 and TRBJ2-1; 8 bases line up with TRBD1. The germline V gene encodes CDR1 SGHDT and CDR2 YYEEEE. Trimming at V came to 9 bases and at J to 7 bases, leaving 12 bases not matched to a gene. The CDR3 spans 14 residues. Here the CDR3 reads CAITPRDRLNEQFF. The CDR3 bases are TGTGCCATTACACCCCGGGACAGGTTGAATGAGCAGTTCTTC.

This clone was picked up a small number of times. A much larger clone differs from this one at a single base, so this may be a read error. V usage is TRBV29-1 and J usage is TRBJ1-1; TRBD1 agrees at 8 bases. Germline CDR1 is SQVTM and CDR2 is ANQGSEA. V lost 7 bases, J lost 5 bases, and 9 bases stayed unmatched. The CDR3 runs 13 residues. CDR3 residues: CSERMTGDTEAFF. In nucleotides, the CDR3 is TGCAGCGAACGAATGACAGGGGATACTGAAGCTTTCTTT.

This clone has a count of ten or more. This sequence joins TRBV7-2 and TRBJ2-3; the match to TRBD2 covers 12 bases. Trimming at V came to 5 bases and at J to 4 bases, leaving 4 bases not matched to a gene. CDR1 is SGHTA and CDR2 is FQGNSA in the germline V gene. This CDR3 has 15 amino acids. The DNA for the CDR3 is TGTGCCAGCAGCACCCGACTAGCGGGAGCAGATACGCAGTATTTT. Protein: CASSTRLAGADTQYF.

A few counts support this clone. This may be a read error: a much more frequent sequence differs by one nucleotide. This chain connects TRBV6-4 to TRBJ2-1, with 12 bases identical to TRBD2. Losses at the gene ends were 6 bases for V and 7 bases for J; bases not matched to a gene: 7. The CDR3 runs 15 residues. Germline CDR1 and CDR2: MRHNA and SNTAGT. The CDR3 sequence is CASSRLAGAWNEQFF. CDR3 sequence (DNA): TGTGCCAGCAGCAGACTAGCGGGAGCGTGGAATGAGCAGTTCTTC.

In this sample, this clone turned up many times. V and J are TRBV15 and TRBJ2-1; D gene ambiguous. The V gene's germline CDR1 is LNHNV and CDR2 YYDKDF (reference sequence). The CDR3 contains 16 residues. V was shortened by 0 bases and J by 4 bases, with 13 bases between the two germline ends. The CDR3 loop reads CATSRDSLTTYNEQFF. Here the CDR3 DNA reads TGTGCCACCAGCAGAGATTCTCTAACCACTTACAATGAGCAGTTCTTC.

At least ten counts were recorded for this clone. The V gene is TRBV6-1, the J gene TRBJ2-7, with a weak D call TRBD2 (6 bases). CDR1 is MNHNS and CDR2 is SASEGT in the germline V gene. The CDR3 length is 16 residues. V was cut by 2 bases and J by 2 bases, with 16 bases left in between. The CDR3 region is CASSESRVADTYEQYV. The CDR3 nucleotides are TGTGCCAGCAGTGAAAGTAGGGTAGCGGATACCTACGAGCAGTACGTC.

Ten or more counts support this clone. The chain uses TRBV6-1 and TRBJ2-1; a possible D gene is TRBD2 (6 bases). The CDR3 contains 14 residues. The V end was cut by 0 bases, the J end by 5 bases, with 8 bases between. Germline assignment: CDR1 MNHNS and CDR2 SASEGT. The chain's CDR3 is CASSEAGGNNEQFF. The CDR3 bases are TGTGCCAGCAGTGAAGCGGGGGGAAACAATGAGCAGTTCTTC.

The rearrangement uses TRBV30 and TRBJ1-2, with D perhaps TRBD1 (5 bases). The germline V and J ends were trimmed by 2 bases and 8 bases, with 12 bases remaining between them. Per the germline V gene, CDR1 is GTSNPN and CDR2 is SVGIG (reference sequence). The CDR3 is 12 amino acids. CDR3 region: CAWSLDTVGYTF. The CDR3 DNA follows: TGTGCCTGGAGTTTGGACACTGTGGGCTACACCTTC.

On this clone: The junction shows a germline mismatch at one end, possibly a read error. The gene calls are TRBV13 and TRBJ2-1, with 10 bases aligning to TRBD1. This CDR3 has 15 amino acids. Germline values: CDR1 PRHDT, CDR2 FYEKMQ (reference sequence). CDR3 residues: CVSSLDRGLYNEQFF. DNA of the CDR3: TGTGTCAGCAGCTTAGACAGGGGGCTATACAATGAGCAGTTCTTC. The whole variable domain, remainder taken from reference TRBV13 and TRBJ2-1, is AAGVIQSPRHLIKEKRETATLKCYPIPRHDTVYWYQQGPGQDPQFLISFYEKMQSDKGSIPDRFSAQQFSDYHSELNMSSLELGDSALYFCVSSLDRGLYNEQFFGPGTRLTVL.